The following is a T cell receptor beta chain sequence with its context. Its target is not known. Some clones are missing from TCRdb's copy, which holds only in-frame ones; the method was immunoSEQ multiplex PCR. This sample has some 58,000 clones; around nine tenths occur once, and the top ten carry 6.5% to 9.5%. Regarding time point: cycle 4 day 1 (C4D1), after more than five weeks of nivolumab. Relapses following autologous stem cell transplantation were seen in all patients, with brentuximab vedotin exposure varying. Complete response, partial response or progressive disease constituted the best responses recorded. V dropped 4 bases and J dropped 4 bases, with 20 bases sitting between them. CDR3 size: 17 residues. CDR1 LNHDA and CDR2 SQIVND come from the germline V gene (reference sequence). The data are from a study of PD-1 blockade in classical Hodgkin lymphoma. Regarding the study as a whole: Patients who responded completely had about the same baseline diversity as newly diagnosed patients.

The genes are TRBV19 and TRBJ1-3; D might be TRBD1 (5 bases). This receptor was taken from a human donor with classical Hodgkin lymphoma. This sample comprised peripheral blood mononuclear cells (PBMCs), obtained before the fourth cycle of nivolumab. The CDR3 reads CASSSQTGPRRGNTIYF. The CDR3 DNA sequence: TGTGCCAGTAGTAGCCAGACGGGGCCTCGGAGGGGAAACACCATATATTTT.